A single sample is the source of the 25 T cell receptor beta chains below, sequenced in a study of shared clonotypes between healthy human individuals. Sequencing was performed with immunoSEQ multiplex PCR; in TCRdb, only in-frame clones are kept and a portion is missing. The table includes 500,000 to 650,000 clones, about 80% detected once. The specimen was PBMCs. The receptors shown here come from a woman aged 40 to 50 in good health. Some clones in this sample may be carry-over from other donors' samples.

The rearrangement links TRBV28 to TRBJ2-4; TRBD1 matches at 8 bases. Germline CDR1 and CDR2: MDHEN and SYDVKM. The CDR3 spans 17 residues. J was trimmed by 1 base and V by 5 bases; bases with no gene match: 10. CDR3 nucleotides: TGTGCCAGCAGTAATCTAAGACAGGGGCGGGCCAAAAACATTCAGTACTTC. Translation gives CASSNLRQGRAKNIQYF.

The chain employs TRBV2 and TRBJ1-4; no clear D gene. Between the trimmed V and J ends, which lost 4 bases and 4 bases, there was a span of 10 bases. CDR3 length: 14 residues. The V gene's germline CDR1 is SNHLY and CDR2 FYNNEI. This chain's CDR3 is CASSVREDNEKLFF. The CDR3 nucleotides read TGTGCCAGCAGTGTCCGAGAAGATAATGAAAAACTGTTTTTT. Using reference TRBV2 and TRBJ1-4 for the parts outside the CDR3, the full variable domain is EPEVTQTPSHQVTQMGQEVILRCVPISNHLYFYWYRQILGQKVEFLVSFYNNEISEKSEIFDDQFSVERPDGSNFTLKIRSTKLEDSAMYFCASSVREDNEKLFFGSGTQLSVL.

This clone appeared a few times. Other DNA sequences of this sample code for an identical CDR3. J is TRBJ1-1 and V is TRBV4-1, with TRBD1 matching 8 bases. Germline V gene data show CDR1 as MGHRA and CDR2 as YSYEKL. The CDR3 extends over 15 amino acids. J was trimmed by 3 bases and V by 1 base; bases with no gene match: 4. The CDR3 nucleotides are TGCGCCAGCAGCCAAGCCCCGGACAGGGACACTGAAGCTTTCTTT. Encoded protein: CASSQAPDRDTEAFF.

This clone came up many times. The chain has TRBV6-1 and TRBJ1-5; D unclear. Trimming pared 4 bases from V and 4 bases from J, leaving 8 bases between. CDR3 length equals 13 residues. Germline V CDR1 and CDR2: MNHNS, SASEGT. The CDR3 DNA reads TGTGCCAGCAGTGGTGAACCAAATCAGCCCCAGCATTTT. Translation gives CASSGEPNQPQHF.

The chain couples TRBV11-2 to TRBJ2-4; D remains ambiguous. The germline V gene has CDR1 SGHAT and CDR2 FQNNGV. Trimming shortened V by 5 bases and J by 0 bases, and 8 bases separated the two germline ends. CDR3 length equals 14 residues. CDR3 coding DNA: TGTGCCAGCAGCCCAGTAATAGCCAAAAACATTCAGTACTTC. It translates to CASSPVIAKNIQYF.

V usage is TRBV7-2 and J usage is TRBJ2-2, with 8 nucleotides matching TRBD2. Trimming at V came to 1 base and at J to 5 bases, leaving 3 bases not matched to a gene. This CDR3 is 15 amino acids long. CDR1 is SGHTA, CDR2 FQGNSA, per germline. The CDR3 here is CASSLVASGTGELFF. In DNA form, the CDR3 reads TGTGCCAGCAGCTTAGTGGCTAGCGGGACCGGGGAGCTGTTTTTT.

This sequence joins TRBV11-2 and TRBJ2-7; D possibly corresponds to TRBD2 (5 bases). Germline lookup yields CDR1 SGHAT and CDR2 FQNNGV. V was clipped by 5 bases and J by 4 bases, with 21 bases between them. The CDR3 sequence is 16 residues long. In DNA, the CDR3 is TGTGCCAGCAGCCCACTCCAGGAGCTAGCTATTTACGAGCAGTACTTC. It yields the protein CASSPLQELAIYEQYF.

This sequence joins TRBV7-2 and TRBJ2-5; TRBD2 matches 9 bases. V lost 2 bases to trimming and J lost 5 bases; unmatched junction nucleotides: 6. Germline V lookup: CDR1 SGHTA, CDR2 FQGNSA. CDR3 length equals 15 residues. CDR3 residues: CASSLMSGRWETQYF. The CDR3, as DNA: TGTGCCAGCAGCTTAATGAGCGGGAGGTGGGAGACCCAGTACTTC.

The gene calls are TRBV28 and TRBJ2-6; D is possibly TRBD2 (5 bases). The CDR3 runs 15 residues. CDR1 is MDHEN and CDR2 is SYDVKM in the germline V gene. The V gene lost 4 bases and the J gene lost 2 bases, with 9 bases spanning the gap. This CDR3 reads CASSSARAGANVLTF. As DNA, the CDR3 is TGTGCCAGCAGTTCCGCGAGGGCTGGGGCCAACGTCCTGACTTTC.

The V and J genes are TRBV30 and TRBJ1-1; D is perhaps TRBD1 (6 bases). Trimming took off 1 base at V and 3 bases at J, with 15 bases between the two ends. Germline lookup yields CDR1 GTSNPN and CDR2 SVGIG (reference sequence). The CDR3 extends over 15 amino acids. CDR3 DNA sequence: TGTGCCTGGAGTGGGGTAAGCCCAGGGGACACTGAAGCTTTCTTT. Its protein product is CAWSGVSPGDTEAFF.

The V call is TRBV19, the J call TRBJ2-7, with D perhaps TRBD2 (6 bases). CDR3 size: 14 residues. Germline CDR1 reads LNHDA; CDR2 reads SQIVND (reference sequence). V gave up 7 bases and J gave up 5 bases, with 18 bases separating them. This CDR3 reads CASTVGAGTHEQYF. CDR3 DNA: TGTGCCAGTACCGTAGGGGCGGGAACGCACGAGCAGTACTTC.

The V gene is TRBV9, the J gene TRBJ2-3, with TRBD1 matching 12 bases. CDR3 length equals 16 residues. V was pared by 2 bases and J by 6 bases, with 7 bases of the junction left unmatched. CDR1 and CDR2 (germline): SGDLS, YYNGEE. CDR3 amino acids: CASSVGGTGGMDTQYF. In nucleotides, the CDR3 is TGTGCCAGCAGCGTTGGAGGGACAGGGGGCATGGATACGCAGTATTTT.

This clone was observed once. V gene TRBV19 combines with J gene TRBJ1-2, with D possibly matching TRBD1 (6 bases). Germline loops: CDR1 LNHDA, CDR2 SQIVND (reference sequence). V lost 9 bases to trimming and J lost 9 bases, with 23 bases between them. This CDR3 has 14 residues. CDR3 bases: TGTGCCAGCAATGACAGGATCAAAAAAGGGAGCTACACCTTC. Translating gives CASNDRIKKGSYTF.

This clone was counted once. The genes are TRBV27 and TRBJ2-2, with D possibly TRBD1 on 7 matching bases. This CDR3 comprises 17 residues. Between the trimmed V and J ends, which lost 2 bases and 3 bases, there was a span of 16 bases. The germline V gene encodes CDR1 MNHEY and CDR2 SMNVEV (reference sequence). CDR3 in amino acids: CASSLVGGGDYTGELFF. The CDR3 DNA follows: TGTGCCAGCAGTTTAGTTGGAGGGGGCGATTACACCGGGGAGCTGTTTTTT.

As regards this clone: One end of the junction varies from germline; a read error may be responsible. The chain links TRBV28 to TRBJ1-5, with 7 positions matching TRBD1. Germline values: CDR1 MDHEN, CDR2 SYDVKM. The CDR3 length is 16 residues. This CDR3 is CASSFIGGKSNQPKHF. CDR3 coding DNA: TGTGCCAGCAGTTTTATAGGGGGCAAGAGCAATCAGCCCAAGCATTTT.

The V and J genes are TRBV28 and TRBJ2-7; the D gene is possibly TRBD2 (6 bases). The V end lost 7 bases, the J end lost 1 base, and 8 bases lay between the germline ends. This CDR3 region has 12 residues. CDR1 and CDR2 from the germline V gene are MDHEN and SYDVKM. For the CDR3, the DNA is TGTGCCAGCACGGAGGGTTCCTACGAGCAGTACTTC. Amino acid sequence: CASTEGSYEQYF.

The genes are TRBV30 and TRBJ2-1; D call uncertain. The CDR3 extends over 12 amino acids. Trimming took 0 bases from V and 12 from J, leaving 12 bases between them. The germline V gene encodes CDR1 GTSNPN and CDR2 SVGIG (reference sequence). The CDR3 DNA reads as TGTGCCTGGAGTGTACATCTAGAGGTGCAGTTCTTC. Encoded protein: CAWSVHLEVQFF.

A few counts support this clone. The V call is TRBV9, the J call TRBJ2-2; 12 bases are a match to TRBD2. CDR1 and CDR2 (germline): SGDLS, YYNGEE. The CDR3 consists of 16 residues. The V segment lost 5 bases and the J segment 1 base; nucleotides outside the gene matches: 3. The CDR3 here is CASRPTSGGNTGELFF. The CDR3 DNA follows: TGTGCCAGCAGGCCGACTAGCGGGGGGAACACCGGGGAGCTGTTTTTT.

V is TRBV2 and J is TRBJ2-5; D is undetermined. Trimming removed 5 bases from V and 2 bases from J, with 6 bases in between. Germline assignment: CDR1 SNHLY and CDR2 FYNNEI. The CDR3 spans 12 residues. CDR3 amino acids: CASSSQQETQYF. The CDR3 DNA reads TGTGCCAGCAGTTCGCAACAAGAGACCCAGTACTTC.

The chain joins TRBV25-1 to TRBJ1-2; a weak D match, TRBD1 (5 bases). V was pared by 2 bases and J by 10 bases, with 11 bases between. The CDR3 runs to 12 residues. The V gene's germline CDR1 is MGHDK and CDR2 SYGVNS. The CDR3: CASSEHGTAYTF. The CDR3 DNA is TGTGCCAGCAGTGAACACGGGACGGCCTACACCTTC.

The gene calls are TRBV19 and TRBJ2-7; D perhaps matches TRBD1 (9 bases). This CDR3 is built from 19 residues. Trimming took off 5 bases at V and 1 base at J, with 27 bases between the two ends. Germline V gives CDR1 LNHDA, CDR2 SQIVND (reference sequence). The CDR3 region is CASSLSGTGIAGISYEQYF. The CDR3 nucleotides read TGTGCCAGTAGTCTCTCCGGGACAGGGATAGCGGGAATTTCCTACGAGCAGTACTTC.

This chain joins TRBV5-1 and TRBJ2-5; 10 bases agree with TRBD2. J gave up 1 base and V 0 bases, and 3 bases lay outside the gene matches. The CDR3 loop spans 16 amino acids. Germline lookup yields CDR1 SGHRS and CDR2 YFSETQ. The CDR3 coding sequence is TGCGCCAGCAGCTTGGGTCCTAGCGGGAGCCAAGAGACCCAGTACTTC. This gives the protein CASSLGPSGSQETQYF.

There are many counts of this clone. V gene TRBV28 combines with J gene TRBJ2-7; 7 bases line up with TRBD2. J lost 6 bases, V lost 3 bases, and 8 bases had no gene match. The CDR3 extends over 14 amino acids. Germline V gene lookup returns CDR1 MDHEN and CDR2 SYDVKM. The CDR3 nucleotides are TGTGCCAGCAGTTTGGGAGGGGCCCTCGGCGAGCAGTACTTC. Amino acids: CASSLGGALGEQYF.

The CDR3 DNA sequence: TGCAGTGGAGTAGGGACTGAAGCTTTCTTT. This translates into CSGVGTEAFF. The chain joins TRBV29-1 to TRBJ1-1, with D hard to call. This CDR3 region has 10 residues. Germline loops: CDR1 SQVTM, CDR2 ANQGSEA.

The DNA of the CDR3 is TGTGCCAGCGAGACAGAAAAGAACACTGAAGCTTTCTTT. It yields the protein CASETEKNTEAFF. V and J are TRBV2 and TRBJ1-1; possible D gene TRBD1, 5 bases. The CDR3 contains 13 residues. The germline V gene has CDR1 SNHLY and CDR2 FYNNEI. Between the trimmed V and J ends, which lost 8 bases and 1 base, there was a span of 11 bases.